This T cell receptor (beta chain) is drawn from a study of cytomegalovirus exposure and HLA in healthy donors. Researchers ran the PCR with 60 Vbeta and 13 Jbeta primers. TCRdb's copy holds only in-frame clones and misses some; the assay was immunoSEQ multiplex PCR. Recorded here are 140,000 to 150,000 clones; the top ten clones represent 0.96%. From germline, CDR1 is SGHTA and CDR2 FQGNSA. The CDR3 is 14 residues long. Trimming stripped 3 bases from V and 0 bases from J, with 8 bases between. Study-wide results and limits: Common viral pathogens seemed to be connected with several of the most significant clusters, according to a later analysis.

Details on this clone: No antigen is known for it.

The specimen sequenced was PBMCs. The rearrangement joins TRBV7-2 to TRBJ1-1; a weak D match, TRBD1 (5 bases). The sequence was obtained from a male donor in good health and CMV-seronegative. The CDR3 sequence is CASSFGGMNTEAFF. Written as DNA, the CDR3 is TGTGCCAGCAGCTTCGGGGGGATGAACACTGAAGCTTTCTTT. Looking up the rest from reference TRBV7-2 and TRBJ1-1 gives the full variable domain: GAGVSQSPSNKVTEKGKDVELRCDPISGHTALYWYRQSLGQGLEFLIYFQGNSAPDKSGLPSDRFSAERTGGSVSTLTIQRTQQEDSAVYLCASSFGGMNTEAFFGQGTRLTVV.